The 3 T cell receptor beta chains given below trace back to one sample, sequenced in a study of cytomegalovirus exposure and HLA in healthy donors. Produced via immunoSEQ multiplex PCR; TCRdb's table is partial and in-frame only. Here the sample spans about 150,000 clones, over 90% being singletons. What was sequenced was PBMCs. The receptors were gathered from a man aged 18 to 30 in good health and CMV-seropositive.

The gene calls are TRBV28 and TRBJ2-7; the match to TRBD1 covers 7 bases. There are 15 residues in the CDR3. CDR1 is MDHEN and CDR2 is SYDVKM in the germline V gene. J was trimmed by 0 bases and V by 8 bases; bases with no gene match: 10. This CDR3 reads CASRHPDRASYEQYF. The CDR3 nucleotides are TGTGCCAGCCGACATCCCGACAGGGCCTCCTACGAGCAGTACTTC.

This chain links TRBV10-3 with TRBJ2-4; 11 bases fit TRBD2. Trimming cost V 2 bases and J 0 bases; bases outside gene matches: 9. CDR1 ENHRY and CDR2 SYGVKD come from the germline V gene. The CDR3 extends over 19 amino acids. The CDR3 DNA reads as TGTGCCATCAGTGAGACTAGCGGGAGCGGTGAGGTAGCCAAAAACATTCAGTACTTC. Its translation is CAISETSGSGEVAKNIQYF.

The chain employs TRBV5-1 and TRBJ2-1; possible D gene TRBD2, 5 bases. This CDR3 is built from 18 residues. Germline V lookup: CDR1 SGHRS, CDR2 YFSETQ. V was shortened by 4 bases and J by 4 bases, with 24 bases between the two germline ends. CDR3: CASSTPALVGGGYNEQFF. The CDR3 DNA reads as TGCGCCAGCAGCACGCCAGCCTTAGTGGGCGGAGGTTACAATGAGCAGTTCTTC.